This T cell receptor beta chain emerged from a study of blood T cell repertoires in COVID-19. Turning to the study itself: Italy, Spain and the United States were the sources of the convalescent and acute COVID-19 samples. T cells, B-cell-depleted T cells, or PBMCs provided the cDNA or gDNA that served as material.

Only in-frame clones appear in the TCRdb table, and some are missing; sequencing was by immunoSEQ multiplex PCR. The profile covers about 76,000 clones, with about 83% appearing a single time and 40% to 50% taken by the ten largest. CDR1 and CDR2 from the germline V gene are MDHEN and SYDVKM. The CDR3 has 16 residues. V trimming: 6 bases; J trimming: 0 bases; junction bases outside the gene matches: 8. V usage is TRBV28 and J usage is TRBJ1-5; TRBD1 agrees at 7 bases. This receptor was obtained from an elderly man with acute or convalescent COVID-19. Sequenced material: peripheral blood. In DNA, the CDR3 is TGTGCCAGCAGCCTAATACAGGGGACTAGCAATCAGCCCCAGCATTTT. This gives the protein CASSLIQGTSNQPQHF.